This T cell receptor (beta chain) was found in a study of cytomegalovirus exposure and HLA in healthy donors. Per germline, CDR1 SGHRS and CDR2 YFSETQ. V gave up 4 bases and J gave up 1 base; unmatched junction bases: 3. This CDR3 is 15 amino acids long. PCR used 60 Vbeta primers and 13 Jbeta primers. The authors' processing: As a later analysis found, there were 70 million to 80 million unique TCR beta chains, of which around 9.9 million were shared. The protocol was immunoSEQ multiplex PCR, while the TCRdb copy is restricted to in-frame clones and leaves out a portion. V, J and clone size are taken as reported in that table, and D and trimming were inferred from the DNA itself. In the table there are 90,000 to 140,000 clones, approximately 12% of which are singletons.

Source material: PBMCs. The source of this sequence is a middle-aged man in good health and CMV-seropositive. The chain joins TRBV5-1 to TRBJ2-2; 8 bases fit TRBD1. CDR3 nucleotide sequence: TGCGCCAGCAGCCAGGGACAGGTGAACACCGGGGAGCTGTTTTTT. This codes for CASSQGQVNTGELFF.